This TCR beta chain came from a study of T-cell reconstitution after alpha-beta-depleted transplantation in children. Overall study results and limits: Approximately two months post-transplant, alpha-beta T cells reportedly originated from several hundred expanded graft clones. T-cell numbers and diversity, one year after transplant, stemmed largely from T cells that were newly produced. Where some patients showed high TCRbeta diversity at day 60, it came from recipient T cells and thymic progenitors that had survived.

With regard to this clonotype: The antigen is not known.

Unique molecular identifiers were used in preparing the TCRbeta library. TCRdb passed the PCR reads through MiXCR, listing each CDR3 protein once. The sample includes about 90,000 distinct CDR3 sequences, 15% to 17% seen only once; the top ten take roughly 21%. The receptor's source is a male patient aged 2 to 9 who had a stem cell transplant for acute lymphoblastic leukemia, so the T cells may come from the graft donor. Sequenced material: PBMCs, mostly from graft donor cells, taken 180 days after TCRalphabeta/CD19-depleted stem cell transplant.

CDR3 DNA sequence: TGTGCCAGCAGCTTGAAGGCGGGGGGGCCGTGGGAGCAGTACTTC. This codes for CASSLKAGGPWEQYF. The rearrangement links TRBV7-2 to TRBJ2-7, with TRBD2 matching 9 bases. This CDR3 comprises 15 residues. CDR1 is SGHTA, CDR2 FQGNSA, per germline. Trimming took 3 bases from V and 7 from J; bases not matched to a gene: 10.